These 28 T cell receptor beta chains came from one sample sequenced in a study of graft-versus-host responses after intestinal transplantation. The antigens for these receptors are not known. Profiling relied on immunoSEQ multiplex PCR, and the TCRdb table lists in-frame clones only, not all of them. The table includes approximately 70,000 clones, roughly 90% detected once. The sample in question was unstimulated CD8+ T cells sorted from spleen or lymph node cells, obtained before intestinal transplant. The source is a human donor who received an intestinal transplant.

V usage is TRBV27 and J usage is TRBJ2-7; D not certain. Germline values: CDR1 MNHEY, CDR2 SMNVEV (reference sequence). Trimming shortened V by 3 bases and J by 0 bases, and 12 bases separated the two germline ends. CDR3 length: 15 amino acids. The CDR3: CASSLNSHPSYEQYF. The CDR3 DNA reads TGTGCCAGCAGTTTGAACAGTCACCCCTCCTACGAGCAGTACTTC.

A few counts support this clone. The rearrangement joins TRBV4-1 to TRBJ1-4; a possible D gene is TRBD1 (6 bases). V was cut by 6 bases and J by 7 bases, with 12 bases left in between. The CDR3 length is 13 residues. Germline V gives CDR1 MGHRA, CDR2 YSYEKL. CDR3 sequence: CASRKQGSEKLFF. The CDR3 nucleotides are TGCGCCAGCAGAAAACAGGGTAGTGAAAAACTGTTTTTT.

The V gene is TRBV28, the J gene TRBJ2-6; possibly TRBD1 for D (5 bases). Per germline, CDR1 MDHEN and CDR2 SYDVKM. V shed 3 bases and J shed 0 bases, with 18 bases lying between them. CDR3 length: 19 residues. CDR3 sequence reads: CASSFPVYRRSSGANVLTF. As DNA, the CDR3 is TGTGCCAGCAGTTTCCCGGTATACAGGCGATCCTCTGGGGCCAACGTCCTGACTTTC.

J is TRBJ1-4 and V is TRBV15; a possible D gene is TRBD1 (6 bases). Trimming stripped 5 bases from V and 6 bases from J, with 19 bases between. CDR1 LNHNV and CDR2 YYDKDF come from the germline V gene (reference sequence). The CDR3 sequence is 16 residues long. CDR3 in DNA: TGTGCCACCAGCCACCCCCCCGACAGGTGGGATGAAAAACTGTTTTTT. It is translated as CATSHPPDRWDEKLFF.

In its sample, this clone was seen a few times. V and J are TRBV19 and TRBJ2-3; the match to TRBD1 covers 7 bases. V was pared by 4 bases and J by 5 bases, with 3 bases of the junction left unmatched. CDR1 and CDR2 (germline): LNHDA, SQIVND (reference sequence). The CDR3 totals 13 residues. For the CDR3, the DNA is TGTGCCAGTAGTACGCGACAGGGAGATACGCAGTATTTT. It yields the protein CASSTRQGDTQYF.

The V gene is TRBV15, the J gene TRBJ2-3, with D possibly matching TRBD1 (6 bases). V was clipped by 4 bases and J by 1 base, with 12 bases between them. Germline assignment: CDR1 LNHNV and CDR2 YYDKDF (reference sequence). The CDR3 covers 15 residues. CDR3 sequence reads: CATSTYRVRTDTQYF. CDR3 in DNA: TGTGCCACCAGCACATACAGGGTCCGCACAGATACGCAGTATTTT.

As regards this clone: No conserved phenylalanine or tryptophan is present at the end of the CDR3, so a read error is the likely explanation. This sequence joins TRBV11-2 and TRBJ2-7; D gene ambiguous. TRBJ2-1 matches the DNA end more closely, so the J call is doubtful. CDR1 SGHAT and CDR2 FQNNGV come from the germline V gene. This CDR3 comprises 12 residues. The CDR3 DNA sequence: TGTGCCAGCAGCTTAGACCCCCGTGGACAGTTCCTC. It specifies CASSLDPRGQFL.

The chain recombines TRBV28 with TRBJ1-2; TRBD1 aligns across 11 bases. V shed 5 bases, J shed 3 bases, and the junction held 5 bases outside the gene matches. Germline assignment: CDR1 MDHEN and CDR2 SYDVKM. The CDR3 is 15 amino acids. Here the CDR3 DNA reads TGTGCCAGCAGTCGTGGACAGGGGGCGGACTATGGCTACACCTTC. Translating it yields CASSRGQGADYGYTF.

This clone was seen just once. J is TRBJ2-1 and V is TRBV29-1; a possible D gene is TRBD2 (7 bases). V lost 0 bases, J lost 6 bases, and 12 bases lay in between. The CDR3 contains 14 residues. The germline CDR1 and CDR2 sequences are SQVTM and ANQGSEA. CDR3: CSVEDGEGVNEQFF. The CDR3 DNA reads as TGCAGCGTTGAAGATGGGGAGGGGGTCAATGAGCAGTTCTTC.

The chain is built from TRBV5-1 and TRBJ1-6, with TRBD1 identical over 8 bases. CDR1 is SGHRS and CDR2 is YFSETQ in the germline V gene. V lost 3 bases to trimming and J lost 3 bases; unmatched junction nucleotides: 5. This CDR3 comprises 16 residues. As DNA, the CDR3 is TGCGCCAGCAGCTCTGGGACAGGCGGCTATAATTCACCCCTCCACTTT. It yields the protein CASSSGTGGYNSPLHF. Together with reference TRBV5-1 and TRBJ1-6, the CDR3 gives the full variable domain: KAGVTQTPRYLIKTRGQQVTLSCSPISGHRSVSWYQQTPGQGLQFLFEYFSETQRNKGNFPGRFSGRQFSNSRSEMNVSTLELGDSALYLCASSSGTGGYNSPLHFGNGTRLTVT.

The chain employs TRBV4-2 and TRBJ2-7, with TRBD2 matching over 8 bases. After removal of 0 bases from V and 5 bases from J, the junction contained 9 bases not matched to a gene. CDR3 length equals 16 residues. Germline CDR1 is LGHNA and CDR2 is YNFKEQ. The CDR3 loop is CASSQDGLSGSNEQYF. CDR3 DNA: TGTGCCAGCAGCCAAGACGGCCTCAGCGGGAGTAACGAGCAGTACTTC.

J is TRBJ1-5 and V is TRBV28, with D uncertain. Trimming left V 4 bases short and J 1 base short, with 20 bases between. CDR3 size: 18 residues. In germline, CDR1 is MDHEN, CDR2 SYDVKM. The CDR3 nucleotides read TGTGCCAGCAGTTCAACTGACACACTAGATTCAAGCAATCAGCCCCAGCATTTT. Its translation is CASSSTDTLDSSNQPQHF.

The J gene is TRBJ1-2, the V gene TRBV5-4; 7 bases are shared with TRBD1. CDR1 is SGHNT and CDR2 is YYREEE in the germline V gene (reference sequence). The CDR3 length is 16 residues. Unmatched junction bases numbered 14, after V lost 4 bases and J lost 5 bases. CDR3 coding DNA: TGTGCCAGCAGCCGCACTCTCGGGGACAGTCCGTATGGCTACACCTTC. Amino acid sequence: CASSRTLGDSPYGYTF.

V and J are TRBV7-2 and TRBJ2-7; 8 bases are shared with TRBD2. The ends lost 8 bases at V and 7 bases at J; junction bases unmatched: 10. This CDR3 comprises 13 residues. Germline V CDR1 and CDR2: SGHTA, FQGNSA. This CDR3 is CASRPRGGEEQYF. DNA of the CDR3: TGTGCCAGCCGCCCCCGGGGGGGTGAAGAGCAGTACTTC.

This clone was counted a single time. CDR3 in DNA: TGCAGCCCGAGACAGGGGGGCGGAGAGCAGTTCTTC. Translation gives CSPRQGGGEQFF. The chain links TRBV29-1 to TRBJ2-1; the match to TRBD1 covers 9 bases. The CDR3 extends over 12 amino acids. The junction had 9 bases not matched to a gene; V was cut back by 8 bases and J by 10 bases. In germline, CDR1 is SQVTM, CDR2 ANQGSEA.

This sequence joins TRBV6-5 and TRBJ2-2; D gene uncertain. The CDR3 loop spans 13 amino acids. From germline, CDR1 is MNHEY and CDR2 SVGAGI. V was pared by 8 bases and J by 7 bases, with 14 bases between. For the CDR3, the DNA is TGTGCCAGCTCCCTGCTAGGCGGCGGGGAGCTGTTTTTT. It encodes CASSLLGGGELFF.

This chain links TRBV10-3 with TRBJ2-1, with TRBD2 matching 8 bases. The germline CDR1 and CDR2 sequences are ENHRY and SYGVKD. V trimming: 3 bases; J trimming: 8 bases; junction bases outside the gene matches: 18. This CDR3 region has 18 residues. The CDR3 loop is CAISDSWRGALVGDEQFF. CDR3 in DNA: TGTGCCATCAGTGACTCCTGGCGGGGGGCCCTCGTGGGAGATGAGCAGTTCTTC.

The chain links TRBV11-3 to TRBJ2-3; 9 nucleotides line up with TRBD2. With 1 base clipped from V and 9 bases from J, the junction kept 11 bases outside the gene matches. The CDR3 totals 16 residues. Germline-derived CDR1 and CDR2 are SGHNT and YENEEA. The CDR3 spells CASSLGLAGRLRTQYF. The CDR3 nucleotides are TGTGCCAGCAGCTTAGGCCTAGCGGGAAGATTGAGGACGCAGTATTTT.

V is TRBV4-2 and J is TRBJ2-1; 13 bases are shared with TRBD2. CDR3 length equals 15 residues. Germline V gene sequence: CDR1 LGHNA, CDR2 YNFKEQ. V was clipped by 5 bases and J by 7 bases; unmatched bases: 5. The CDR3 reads CASSEGLAGMNEQFF. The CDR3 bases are TGTGCCAGCAGCGAGGGACTAGCGGGAATGAATGAGCAGTTCTTC.

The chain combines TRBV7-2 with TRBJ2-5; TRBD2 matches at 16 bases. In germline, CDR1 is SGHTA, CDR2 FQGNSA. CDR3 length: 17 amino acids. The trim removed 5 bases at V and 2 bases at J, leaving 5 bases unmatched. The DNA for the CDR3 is TGTGCCAGCAGCCCGGGACTAGCGGGGGGGTATCAAGAGACCCAGTACTTC. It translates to CASSPGLAGGYQETQYF.

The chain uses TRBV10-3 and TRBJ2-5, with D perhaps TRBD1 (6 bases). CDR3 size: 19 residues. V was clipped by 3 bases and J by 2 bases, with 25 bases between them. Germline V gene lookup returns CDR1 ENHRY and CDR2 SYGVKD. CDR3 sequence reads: CAISDPLDSVSVHQETQYF. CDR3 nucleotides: TGTGCCATCAGTGACCCGTTGGACAGCGTATCGGTCCATCAAGAGACCCAGTACTTC.

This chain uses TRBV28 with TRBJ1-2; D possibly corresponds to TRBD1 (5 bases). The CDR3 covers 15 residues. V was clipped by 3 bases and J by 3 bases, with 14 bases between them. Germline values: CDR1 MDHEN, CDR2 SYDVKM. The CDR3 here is CASSLGGVFDYGYTF. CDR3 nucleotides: TGTGCCAGCAGTTTGGGAGGGGTTTTCGACTATGGCTACACCTTC.

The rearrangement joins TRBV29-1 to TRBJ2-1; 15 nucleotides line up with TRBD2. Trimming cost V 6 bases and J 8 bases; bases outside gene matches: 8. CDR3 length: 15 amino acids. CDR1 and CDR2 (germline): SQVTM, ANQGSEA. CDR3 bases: TGCAGCGTCGGGACTAGCGGGGGGCTAGGGGATGAGCAGTTCTTC. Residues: CSVGTSGGLGDEQFF.

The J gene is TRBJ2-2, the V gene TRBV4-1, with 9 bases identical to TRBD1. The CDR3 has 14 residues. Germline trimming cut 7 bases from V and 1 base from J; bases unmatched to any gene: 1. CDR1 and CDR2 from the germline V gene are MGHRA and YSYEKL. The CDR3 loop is CASKGQGNTGELFF. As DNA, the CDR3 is TGCGCCAGCAAGGGACAGGGGAACACCGGGGAGCTGTTTTTT.

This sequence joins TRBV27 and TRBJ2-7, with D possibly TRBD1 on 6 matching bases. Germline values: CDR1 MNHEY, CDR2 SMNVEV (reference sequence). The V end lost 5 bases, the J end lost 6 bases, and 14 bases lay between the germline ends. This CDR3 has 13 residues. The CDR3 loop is CASSLTGGSEQYF. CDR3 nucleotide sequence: TGTGCCAGCAGTCTGACAGGCGGGTCCGAGCAGTACTTC.

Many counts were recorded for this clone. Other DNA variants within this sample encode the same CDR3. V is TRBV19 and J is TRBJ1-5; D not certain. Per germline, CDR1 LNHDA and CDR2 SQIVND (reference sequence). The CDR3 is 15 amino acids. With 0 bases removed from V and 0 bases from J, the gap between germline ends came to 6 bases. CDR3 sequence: CASSIEEYSNQPQHF. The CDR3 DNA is TGTGCCAGTAGTATAGAAGAGTATAGCAATCAGCCCCAGCATTTT. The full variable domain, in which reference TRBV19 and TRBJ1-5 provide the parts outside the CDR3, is DGGITQSPKYLFRKEGQNVTLSCEQNLNHDAMYWYRQDPGQGLRLIYYSQIVNDFQKGDIAEGYSVSREKKESFPLTVTSAQKNPTAFYLCASSIEEYSNQPQHFGDGTRLSIL.

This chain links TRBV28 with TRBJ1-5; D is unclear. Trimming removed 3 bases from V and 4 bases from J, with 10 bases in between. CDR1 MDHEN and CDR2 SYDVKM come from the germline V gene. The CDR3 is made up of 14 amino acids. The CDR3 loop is CASSFIRTNQPQHF. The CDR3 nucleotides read TGTGCCAGCAGTTTTATAAGGACTAATCAGCCCCAGCATTTT.

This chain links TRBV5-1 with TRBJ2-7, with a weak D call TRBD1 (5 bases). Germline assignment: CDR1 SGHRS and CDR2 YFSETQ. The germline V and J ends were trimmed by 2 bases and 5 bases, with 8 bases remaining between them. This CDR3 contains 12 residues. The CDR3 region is CASSLFRDEQYF. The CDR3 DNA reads TGCGCCAGCAGCTTATTCAGGGACGAGCAGTACTTC.